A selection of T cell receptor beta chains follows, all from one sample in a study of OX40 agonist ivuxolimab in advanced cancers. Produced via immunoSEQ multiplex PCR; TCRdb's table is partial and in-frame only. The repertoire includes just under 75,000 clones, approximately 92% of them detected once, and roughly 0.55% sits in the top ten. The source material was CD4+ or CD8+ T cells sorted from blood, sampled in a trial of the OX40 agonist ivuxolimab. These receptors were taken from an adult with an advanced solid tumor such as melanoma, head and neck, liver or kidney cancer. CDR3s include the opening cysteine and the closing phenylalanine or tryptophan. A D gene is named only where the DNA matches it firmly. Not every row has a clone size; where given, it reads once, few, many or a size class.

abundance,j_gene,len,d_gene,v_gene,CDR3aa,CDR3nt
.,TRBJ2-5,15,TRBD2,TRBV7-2,CASSLLAGGPETQYF,TGTGCCAGCAGCCTACTAGCGGGAGGGCCAGAGACCCAGTACTTC
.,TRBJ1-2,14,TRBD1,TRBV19,CASNAGGAAYGYTF,TGTGCCAGTAACGCAGGGGGGGCCGCTTATGGCTACACCTTC
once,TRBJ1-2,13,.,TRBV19,CASSMVPTDGYTF,TGTGCCAGTAGTATGGTTCCCACAGATGGCTACACCTTC
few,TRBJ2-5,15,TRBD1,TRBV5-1,CASSSGQGGQETQYF,TGCGCCAGCAGCTCTGGACAGGGTGGTCAAGAGACCCAGTACTTC
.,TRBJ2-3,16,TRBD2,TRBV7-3,CASSLFPREGGDTQYF,TGTGCCAGCAGCTTATTTCCCCGGGAGGGCGGAGATACGCAGTATTTT
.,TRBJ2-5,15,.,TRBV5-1,CASSFVPGPSETQYF,TGCGCCAGCAGTTTCGTCCCGGGACCATCGGAGACCCAGTACTTC
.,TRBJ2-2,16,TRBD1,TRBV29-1,CSVEKGTGQNTGELFF,TGCAGCGTTGAAAAAGGGACAGGGCAGAACACCGGGGAGCTGTTTTTT
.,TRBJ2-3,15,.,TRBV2,CASSLRHLATDTQYF,TGTGCCAGCAGTTTAAGGCATCTAGCCACAGATACGCAGTATTTT
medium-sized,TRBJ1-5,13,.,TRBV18,CASSPPSFQPQHF,TGTGCCAGCTCACCACCGAGTTTTCAGCCCCAGCATTTT
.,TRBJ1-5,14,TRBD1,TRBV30,CAWSAGGSNQPQHF,TGTGCCTGGAGCGCAGGGGGGAGCAATCAGCCCCAGCATTTT
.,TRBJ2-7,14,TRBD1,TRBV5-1,CASSVDRGTYEQYF,TGCGCCAGCAGCGTGGACAGGGGGACATACGAGCAGTACTTC
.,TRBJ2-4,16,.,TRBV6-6,CASSPRVGAQRNIQYF,TGTGCCAGCAGCCCACGAGTCGGGGCCCAACGGAACATTCAGTACTTC
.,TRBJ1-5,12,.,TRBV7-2,CASSLAGRPQHF,TGTGCCAGCAGCTTAGCGGGCCGGCCCCAGCATTTT
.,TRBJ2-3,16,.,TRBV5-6,CASSRQLGASTDTQYF,TGTGCCAGCAGCCGCCAACTAGGGGCCTCCACAGATACGCAGTATTTT
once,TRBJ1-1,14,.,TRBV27,CASRSAGTNTEAFF,TGTGCCAGCCGGTCGGCGGGGACGAACACTGAAGCTTTCTTT
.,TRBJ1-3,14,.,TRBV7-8,CASSPVVRGNTIYF,TGTGCCAGCAGCCCGGTAGTACGTGGAAACACCATATATTTT
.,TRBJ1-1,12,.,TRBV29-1,CSVDRTATEAFF,TGCAGCGTTGACAGGACGGCGACTGAAGCTTTCTTT
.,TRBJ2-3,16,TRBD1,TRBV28,CASSPWGQGSTDTQYF,TGTGCCAGCAGTCCCTGGGGACAGGGGAGCACAGATACGCAGTATTTT
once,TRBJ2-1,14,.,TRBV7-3,CASSLSPGDNEQFF,TGTGCCAGCAGCTTATCTCCGGGGGACAATGAGCAGTTCTTC
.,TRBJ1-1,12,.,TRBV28,CASVRGYTEAFF,TGTGCCAGCGTGCGGGGGTACACTGAAGCTTTCTTT
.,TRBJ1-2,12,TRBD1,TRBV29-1,CSVSQGNYGYTF,TGCAGCGTGTCACAGGGGAACTATGGCTACACCTTC
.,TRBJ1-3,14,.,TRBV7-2,CASSLGTDGNTIYF,TGTGCCAGCAGCTTAGGGACAGATGGAAACACCATATATTTT
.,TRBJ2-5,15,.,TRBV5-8,CASSLVPGLVETQYF,TGTGCCAGCAGCTTGGTTCCGGGGTTGGTGGAGACCCAGTACTTC
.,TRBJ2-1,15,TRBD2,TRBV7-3,CASSPTSGRAVEQFF,TGTGCCAGCAGCCCGACTAGCGGGAGGGCCGTTGAGCAGTTCTTC
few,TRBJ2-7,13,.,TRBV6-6,CASSYGAAYEQYF,TGTGCCAGCAGTTACGGGGCAGCGTACGAGCAGTACTTC
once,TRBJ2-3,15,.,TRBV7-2,CASSRSGTSTDTQYF,TGTGCCAGCAGCCGATCAGGAACTAGCACAGATACGCAGTATTTT
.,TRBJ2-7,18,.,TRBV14,CASSPRPGSGHTNYEQYF,TGTGCCAGCAGCCCACGACCTGGGTCCGGACATACAAACTACGAGCAGTACTTC
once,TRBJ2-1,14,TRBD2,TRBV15,CATSNRLAVNEQFF,TGTGCCACCAGCAATCGACTAGCGGTCAATGAGCAGTTCTTC
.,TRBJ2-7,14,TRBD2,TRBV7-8,CASSRLANTYEQYF,TGTGCCAGCAGCCGACTAGCGAACACCTACGAGCAGTACTTC